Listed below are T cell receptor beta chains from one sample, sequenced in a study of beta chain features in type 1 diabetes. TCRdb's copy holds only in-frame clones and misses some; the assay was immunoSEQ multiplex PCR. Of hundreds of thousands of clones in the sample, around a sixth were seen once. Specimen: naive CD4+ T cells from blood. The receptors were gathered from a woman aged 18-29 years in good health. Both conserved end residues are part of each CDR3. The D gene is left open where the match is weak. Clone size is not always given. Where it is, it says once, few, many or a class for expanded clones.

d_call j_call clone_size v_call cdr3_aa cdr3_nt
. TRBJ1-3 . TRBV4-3 CASSHSVRGRSGSGNTIYF TGCGCCAGCAGCCATAGCGTCAGGGGTCGATCGGGCTCTGGAAACACCATATATTTT
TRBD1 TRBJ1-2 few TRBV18 CASSNDRDGYTF TGTGCCAGCTCAAACGACAGGGATGGCTACACCTTC
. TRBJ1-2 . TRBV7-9 CASSLSQAHRYTF TGTGCCAGCAGCTTGTCGCAGGCTCACCGCTACACCTTC
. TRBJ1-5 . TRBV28 CASSLPSNQPQHF TGTGCCAGCAGTTTACCAAGCAATCAGCCCCAGCATTTT
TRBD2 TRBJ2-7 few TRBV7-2 CASSLSWEGRNEQYF TGTGCCAGCAGCTTATCGTGGGAGGGCAGGAACGAGCAGTACTTC
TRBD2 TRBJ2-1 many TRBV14 CASDAGVGNEQFF TGTGCCAGCGACGCGGGAGTAGGCAATGAGCAGTTCTTC
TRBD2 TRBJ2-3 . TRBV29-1 CSVVPTSGTTDTQYF TGCAGCGTTGTCCCTACTAGCGGGACTACCGATACGCAGTATTTT
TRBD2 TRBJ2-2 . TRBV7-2 CASSLQLAGGVGELFF TGTGCCAGCAGCTTACAGCTAGCGGGAGGGGTCGGGGAGCTGTTTTTT
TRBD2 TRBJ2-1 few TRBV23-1 CASRLATGTSGRASVYEQFF TGCGCCAGCAGACTAGCCACCGGGACTAGCGGGAGGGCCAGCGTTTATGAGCAGTTCTTC
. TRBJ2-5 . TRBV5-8 CASSRRVGETQYF TGTGCCAGCAGTCGCAGGGTAGGGGAGACCCAGTACTTC
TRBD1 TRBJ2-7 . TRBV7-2 CASSYDRARTYEQYF TGTGCCAGCAGCTACGACAGGGCCAGAACCTACGAGCAGTACTTC
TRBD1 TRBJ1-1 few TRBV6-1 CASSEGTGGAWSAFF TGTGCCAGCAGTGAGGGGACAGGGGGCGCGTGGTCGGCTTTCTTT
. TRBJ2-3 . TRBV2 CASTDQSPGLSTDTQYF TGTGCCAGCACCGATCAAAGTCCGGGTTTGAGCACAGATACGCAGTATTTT
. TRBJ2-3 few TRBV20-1 CSAGHWDTQYF TGCAGTGCCGGCCACTGGGATACGCAGTATTTT
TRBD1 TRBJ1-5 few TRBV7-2 CASSSQGGNQPQHF TGTGCCAGCAGCTCTCAGGGGGGGAATCAGCCCCAGCATTTT
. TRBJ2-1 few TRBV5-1 CASSLVDPSYNEQFF TGCGCCAGCAGCTTGGTAGACCCCTCCTACAATGAGCAGTTCTTC
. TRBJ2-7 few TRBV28 CASGRGRQYF TGTGCCAGCGGCCGGGGTCGCCAGTACTTC
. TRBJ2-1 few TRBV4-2 CASSQTPTHHEQFF TGTGCCAGCAGCCAGACGCCGACTCACCATGAGCAGTTCTTC
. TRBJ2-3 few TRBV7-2 CASSKQGSTDTQYF TGTGCCAGCAGTAAACAGGGAAGCACAGATACGCAGTATTTT
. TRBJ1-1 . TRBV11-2 CASSLDPNTEAFF TGTGCCAGCAGCTTAGACCCAAACACTGAAGCTTTCTTT
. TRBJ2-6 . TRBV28 CASSSGGTSGANVLTF TGTGCCAGCAGCTCTGGGGGAACCTCTGGGGCCAACGTCCTGACTTTC
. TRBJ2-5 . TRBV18 CASSPPNQETQYF TGTGCCAGCTCACCTCCCAACCAAGAGACCCAGTACTTC
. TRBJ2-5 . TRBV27 CASSSYASGPTAQYF TGTGCCAGCAGTTCCTACGCGAGCGGCCCGACGGCGCAGTACTTC
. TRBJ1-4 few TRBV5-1 CASSLSVTNEKLFF TGCGCCAGCAGCTTGAGCGTAACTAATGAAAAACTGTTTTTT
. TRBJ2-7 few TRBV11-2 CASSLGGGQMYSYEQYF TGTGCCAGCAGCTTAGGGGGCGGGCAAATGTACTCCTACGAGCAGTACTTC
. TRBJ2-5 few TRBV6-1 CASSEATISLETQYF TGTGCCAGCAGTGAAGCGACGATAAGCTTGGAGACCCAGTACTTC